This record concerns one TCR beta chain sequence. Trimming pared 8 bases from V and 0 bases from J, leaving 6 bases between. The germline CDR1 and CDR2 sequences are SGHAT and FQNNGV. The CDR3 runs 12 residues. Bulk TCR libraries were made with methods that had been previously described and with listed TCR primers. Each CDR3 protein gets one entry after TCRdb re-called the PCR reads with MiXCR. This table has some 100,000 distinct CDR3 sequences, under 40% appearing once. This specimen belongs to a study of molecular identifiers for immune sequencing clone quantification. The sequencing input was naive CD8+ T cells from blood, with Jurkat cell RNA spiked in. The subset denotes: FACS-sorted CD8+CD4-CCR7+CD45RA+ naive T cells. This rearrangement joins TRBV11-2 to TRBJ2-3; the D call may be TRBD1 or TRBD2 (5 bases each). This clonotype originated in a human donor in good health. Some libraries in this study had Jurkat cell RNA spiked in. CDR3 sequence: CASGTSTDTQYF. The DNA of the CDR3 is TGTGCCAGCGGGACCAGCACAGATACGCAGTATTTT.